A selection of T cell receptor beta chains follows, all from one sample in a study of blood T cell repertoires in COVID-19. Repertoires were generated with immunoSEQ multiplex PCR, while TCRdb's copy carries only in-frame clones and drops some. This sample has more than 70,000 clones; 75% to 90% occur once, and the top ten carry more than 1%. The sample consisted of peripheral blood. These receptors came from a man at least 80 years old with active or convalescent COVID-19. Each CDR3 is given with its conserved first and last residue. Fields, in order: V gene, clone size, CDR3 length, D gene, J gene, CDR3 DNA, CDR3 protein. The D gene is left open where the match is weak. Clone size is given for some rows only: seen once, a few or many times, or a class if the clone is expanded.

>TRBV6-5|-|15|-|TRBJ2-5
TGTGCCAGCAGTCCATTCGCCGGGGTTCAAGAGACCCAGTACTTC
CASSPFAGVQETQYF
>TRBV6-5|-|13|-|TRBJ2-5
TGTGCCAGCAGGCACAGGGCCCGGGAGACCCAGTACTTC
CASRHRARETQYF
>TRBV5-1|-|13|-|TRBJ2-1
TGCGCCAGCAGCTTCAGGGCCTACAATGAGCAGTTCTTC
CASSFRAYNEQFF
>TRBV24-1|-|15|TRBD2|TRBJ2-2
TGTGCCACCAGTGATGGGACTAGCGTTACCGGGGAGCTGTTTTTT
CATSDGTSVTGELFF
>TRBV28|-|14|-|TRBJ1-2
TGTGCCAGCAGTGTAGGGCAGGGTGCGTACGGCTACACCTTC
CASSVGQGAYGYTF
>TRBV10-3|-|12|-|TRBJ1-5
TGTGCCATCAGTGACAGAAATCAGCCCCAGCATTTT
CAISDRNQPQHF
>TRBV3-1/TRBV3-2|-|15|TRBD1|TRBJ2-1
TGTGCCAGCAGCCCGGACAGGGGGCATTACAATGAGCAGTTCTTC
CASSPDRGHYNEQFF
>TRBV2|-|10|-|TRBJ1-2
TGTGCCAGCAGTGACCAGACTTACACCTTC
CASSDQTYTF
>TRBV6-2/TRBV6-3|-|15|-|TRBJ1-1
TGTGCCAGCAGTTACTCGTCGGGGATGAACACTGAAGCTTTCTTT
CASSYSSGMNTEAFF
>TRBV5-1|-|16|TRBD2|TRBJ2-3
TGCGCCAGCAGCTTGGGGGCTAGCGGGGGCACAGATACGCAGTATTTT
CASSLGASGGTDTQYF
>TRBV27|-|16|TRBD2|TRBJ2-1
TGTGCCAGCAGTTTATCGAACAGCGGGGTCTACAATGAGCAGTTCTTC
CASSLSNSGVYNEQFF
>TRBV6-5|-|16|-|TRBJ2-7
TGTGCCAGCAGTTACGTACCGCGGGGCGGAGGGTACGAGCAGTACTTC
CASSYVPRGGGYEQYF
>TRBV2|once|16|TRBD1|TRBJ2-2
TGTGCCAGCAGTCAGGGACAGGGCGCGAACACCGGGGAGCTGTTTTTT
CASSQGQGANTGELFF
>TRBV6-4|-|15|TRBD2|TRBJ2-5
TGTGCCAGGGACATAGCGGGAGGGCCGGGAGAGACCCAGTACTTC
CARDIAGGPGETQYF
>TRBV6-1|-|18|TRBD2|TRBJ2-1
TGTGCCAGCAGTGAATTTGAACTAGCGTACAGTGTCTACAATGAGCAGTTCTTC
CASSEFELAYSVYNEQFF
>TRBV5-5|-|15|TRBD1|TRBJ1-1
TGTGCCAGCAGCCTCGACCAAGGGGGCTATACTGAAGCTTTCTTT
CASSLDQGGYTEAFF
>TRBV7-9|-|13|-|TRBJ2-7
TGTGCCAGCAGCTTAGTCGCAGGTAACGAGCAGTACTTC
CASSLVAGNEQYF
>TRBV25-1|few|16|-|TRBJ1-2
TGTGCCAGCAGTGAGGGAGGGGGGGCTGGCGGCTATGGCTACACCTTC
CASSEGGGAGGYGYTF
>TRBV2|-|15|-|TRBJ2-6
TGTGCCAGCAAGCTCGGTTTCTCTGGGGCCAACGTCCTGACTTTC
CASKLGFSGANVLTF